The source of this T cell receptor beta chain is a study of blood T cells in healthy people across ages. Study-wide results and limits: Conclusively comparing naive with antigen-experienced cells was impossible with unsorted PBMCs.

A sample-barcoded 5' primer and a J-beta primer mix were used in a second PCR of roughly 7 to 11 cycles. TCRdb fed the 5' RACE reads into MiXCR, producing one record per CDR3 protein. This repertoire shows about 780,000 distinct CDR3 sequences, around two thirds found once; its top ten account for 28%. As for this clonotype: The antigen is not known.

Germline-derived CDR1 and CDR2 are SGHRS and YFSETQ. V lost 2 bases and J lost 4, with 9 bases in between. The CDR3 is 13 residues long. This chain uses TRBV5-1 with TRBJ2-5; tentative D call: TRBD2 (5 bases). The sample consisted of blood. The receptor was derived from a man under 40 in good health. The CDR3 sequence: CASSFTLAETQYF. Here the CDR3 DNA reads TGCGCCAGCAGCTTTACCCTAGCAGAGACCCAGTACTTC.